The 2 T cell receptor beta chains reported below all come from one sample, sequenced in a study of OX40 agonist ivuxolimab in advanced cancers. Repertoires were generated with immunoSEQ multiplex PCR, while TCRdb's copy carries only in-frame clones and drops some. The sample consists of around 140,000 clones, roughly nine tenths of them appearing once. The source was CD4+ or CD8+ T cells sorted from blood, collected in a trial of the OX40 agonist ivuxolimab. The source is an adult with an advanced solid tumor such as melanoma, head and neck, liver or kidney cancer.

The rearrangement joins TRBV9 to TRBJ2-1, with TRBD2 matching 7 bases. The V segment lost 1 base and the J segment 1 base; nucleotides outside the gene matches: 8. Germline V lookup: CDR1 SGDLS, CDR2 YYNGEE. The CDR3 length is 17 residues. The DNA of the CDR3 is TGTGCCAGCAGCGTACTGGGGGGGATAGGTTCCTACAATGAGCAGTTCTTC. It encodes CASSVLGGIGSYNEQFF.

V and J are TRBV2 and TRBJ1-1; TRBD1 is a possible D gene (6 bases). The CDR3 loop spans 15 amino acids. V was pared by 7 bases and J by 0 bases, with 15 bases between. Looked up from germline, CDR1 is SNHLY and CDR2 is FYNNEI. CDR3 nucleotides: TGTGCCAGCACAGGGGATGGAGGCATGAACACTGAAGCTTTCTTT. This encodes CASTGDGGMNTEAFF.